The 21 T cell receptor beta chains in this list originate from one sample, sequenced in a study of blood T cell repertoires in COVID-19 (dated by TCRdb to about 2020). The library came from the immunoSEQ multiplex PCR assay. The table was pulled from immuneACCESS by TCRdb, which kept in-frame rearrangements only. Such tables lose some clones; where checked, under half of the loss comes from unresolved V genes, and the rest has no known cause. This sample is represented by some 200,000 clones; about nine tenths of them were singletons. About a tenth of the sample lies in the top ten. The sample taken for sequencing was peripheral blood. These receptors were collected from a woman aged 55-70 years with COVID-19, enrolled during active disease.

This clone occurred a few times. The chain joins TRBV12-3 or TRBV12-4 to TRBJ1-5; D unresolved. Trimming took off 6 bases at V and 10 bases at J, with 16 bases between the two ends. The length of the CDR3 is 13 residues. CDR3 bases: TGTGCCAGCAGAGCCGTCGAGGGAAGACCCCAGCATTTT. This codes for CASRAVEGRPQHF.

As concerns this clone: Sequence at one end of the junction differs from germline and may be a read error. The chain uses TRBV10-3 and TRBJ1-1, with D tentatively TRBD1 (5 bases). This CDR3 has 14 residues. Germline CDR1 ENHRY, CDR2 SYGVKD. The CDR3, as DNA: TGTACCATCACCCCCGGGGGGGGGAGCACTGAAGCTTTCTTT. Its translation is CTITPGGGSTEAFF.

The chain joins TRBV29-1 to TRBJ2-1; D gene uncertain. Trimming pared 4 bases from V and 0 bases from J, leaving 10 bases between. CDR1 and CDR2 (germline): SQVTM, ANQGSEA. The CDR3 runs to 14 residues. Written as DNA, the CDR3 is TGCAGCGTTGTGCGCGGAAACTCCTACAATGAGCAGTTCTTC. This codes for CSVVRGNSYNEQFF.

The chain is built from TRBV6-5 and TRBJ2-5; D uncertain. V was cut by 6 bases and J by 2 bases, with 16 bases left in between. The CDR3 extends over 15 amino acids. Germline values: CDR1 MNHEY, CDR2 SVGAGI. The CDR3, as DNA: TGTGCCAGCAGCCCGACTGTGCGCTATCAAGAGACCCAGTACTTC. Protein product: CASSPTVRYQETQYF.

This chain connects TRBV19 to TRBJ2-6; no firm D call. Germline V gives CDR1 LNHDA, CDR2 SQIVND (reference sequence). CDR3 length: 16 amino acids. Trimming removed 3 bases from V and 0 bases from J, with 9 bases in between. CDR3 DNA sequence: TGTGCCAGTAGTATTCGGCGGCCCTCTGGGGCCAACGTCCTGACTTTC. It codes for CASSIRRPSGANVLTF.

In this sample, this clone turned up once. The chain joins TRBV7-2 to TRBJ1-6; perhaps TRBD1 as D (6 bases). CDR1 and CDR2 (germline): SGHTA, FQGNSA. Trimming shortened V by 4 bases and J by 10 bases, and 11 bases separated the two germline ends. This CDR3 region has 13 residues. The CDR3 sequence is CASSYAGESPLHF. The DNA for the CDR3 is TGTGCCAGCAGCTACGCAGGGGAATCACCCCTCCACTTT.

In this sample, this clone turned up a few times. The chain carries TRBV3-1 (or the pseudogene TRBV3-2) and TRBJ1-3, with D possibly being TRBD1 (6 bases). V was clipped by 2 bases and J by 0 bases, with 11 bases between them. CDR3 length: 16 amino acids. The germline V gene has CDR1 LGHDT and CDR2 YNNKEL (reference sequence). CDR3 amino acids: CASSQKGVSSGNTIYF. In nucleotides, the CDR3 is TGTGCCAGCAGCCAAAAGGGGGTGAGCTCTGGAAACACCATATATTTT.

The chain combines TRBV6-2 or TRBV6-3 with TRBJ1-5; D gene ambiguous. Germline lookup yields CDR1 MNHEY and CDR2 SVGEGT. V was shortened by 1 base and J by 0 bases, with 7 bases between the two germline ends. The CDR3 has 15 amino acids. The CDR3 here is CASSYWGDSNQPQHF. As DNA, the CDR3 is TGTGCCAGCAGTTACTGGGGAGATAGCAATCAGCCCCAGCATTTT.

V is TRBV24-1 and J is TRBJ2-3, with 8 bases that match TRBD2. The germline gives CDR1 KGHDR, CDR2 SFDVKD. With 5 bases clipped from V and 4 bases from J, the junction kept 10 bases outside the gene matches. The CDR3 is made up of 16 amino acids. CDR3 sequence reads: CATSADSGAGADTQYF. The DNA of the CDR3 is TGTGCCACCAGTGCGGATAGCGGGGCTGGGGCAGATACGCAGTATTTT.

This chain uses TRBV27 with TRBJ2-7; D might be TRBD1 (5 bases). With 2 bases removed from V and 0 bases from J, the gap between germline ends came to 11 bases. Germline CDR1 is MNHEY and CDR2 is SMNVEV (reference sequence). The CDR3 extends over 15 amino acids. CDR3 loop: CASSLLAGISYEQYF. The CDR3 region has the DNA TGTGCCAGCAGTTTACTGGCAGGGATCTCCTACGAGCAGTACTTC.

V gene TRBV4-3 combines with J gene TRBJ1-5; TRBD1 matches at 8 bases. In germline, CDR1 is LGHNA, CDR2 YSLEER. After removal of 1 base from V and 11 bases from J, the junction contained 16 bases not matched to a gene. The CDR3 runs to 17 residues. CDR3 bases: TGCGCCAGCAGCCAAGCAGCACCCAGGGGGCGGATGTGGGCCCAGCATTTT. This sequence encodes CASSQAAPRGRMWAQHF.

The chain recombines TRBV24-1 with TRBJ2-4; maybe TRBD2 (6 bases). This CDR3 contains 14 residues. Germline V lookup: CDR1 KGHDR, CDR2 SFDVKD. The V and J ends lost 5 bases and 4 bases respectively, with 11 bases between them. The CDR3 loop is CATSAPGEKNIQYF. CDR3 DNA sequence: TGTGCCACCAGTGCCCCGGGGGAAAAAAACATTCAGTACTTC.

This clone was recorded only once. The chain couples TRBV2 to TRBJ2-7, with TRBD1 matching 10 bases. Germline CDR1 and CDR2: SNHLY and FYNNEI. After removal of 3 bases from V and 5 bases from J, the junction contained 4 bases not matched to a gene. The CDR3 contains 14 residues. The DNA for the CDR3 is TGTGCCAGCAGTGAGGGACAGGGGAGCAACGAGCAGTACTTC. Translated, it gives CASSEGQGSNEQYF.

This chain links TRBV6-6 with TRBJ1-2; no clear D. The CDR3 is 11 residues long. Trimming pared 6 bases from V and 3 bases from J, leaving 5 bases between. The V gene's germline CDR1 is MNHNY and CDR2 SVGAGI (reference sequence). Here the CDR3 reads CASSRDYGYTF. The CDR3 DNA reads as TGTGCCAGCAGCCGGGACTATGGCTACACCTTC.

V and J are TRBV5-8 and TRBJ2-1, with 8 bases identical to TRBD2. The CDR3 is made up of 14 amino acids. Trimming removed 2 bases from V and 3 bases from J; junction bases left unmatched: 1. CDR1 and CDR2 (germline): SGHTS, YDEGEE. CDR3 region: CASSLGTSYNEQFF. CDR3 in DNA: TGTGCCAGCAGCTTAGGGACTAGCTACAATGAGCAGTTCTTC.

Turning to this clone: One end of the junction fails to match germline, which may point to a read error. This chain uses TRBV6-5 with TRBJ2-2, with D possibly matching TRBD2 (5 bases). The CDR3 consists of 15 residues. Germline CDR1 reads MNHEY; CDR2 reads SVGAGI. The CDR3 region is CASLPKRESHRGAVF. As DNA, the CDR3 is TGTGCCAGCCTACCAAAAAGGGAGAGTCACCGGGGAGCTGTTTTT.

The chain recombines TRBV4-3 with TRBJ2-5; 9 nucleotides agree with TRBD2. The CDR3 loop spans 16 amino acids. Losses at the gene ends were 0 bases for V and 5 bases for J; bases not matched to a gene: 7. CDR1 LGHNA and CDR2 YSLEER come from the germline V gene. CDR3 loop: CASSQDGAGGRETQYF. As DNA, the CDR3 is TGCGCCAGCAGCCAAGACGGCGCGGGAGGGCGGGAGACCCAGTACTTC.

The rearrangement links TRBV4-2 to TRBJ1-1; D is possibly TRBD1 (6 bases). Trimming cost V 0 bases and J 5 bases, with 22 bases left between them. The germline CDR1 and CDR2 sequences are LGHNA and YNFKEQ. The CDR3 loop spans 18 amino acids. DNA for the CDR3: TGTGCCAGCAGCCAAGAATCTGCCAGGGGCGCATACGGAACTGAAGCTTTCTTT. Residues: CASSQESARGAYGTEAFF.

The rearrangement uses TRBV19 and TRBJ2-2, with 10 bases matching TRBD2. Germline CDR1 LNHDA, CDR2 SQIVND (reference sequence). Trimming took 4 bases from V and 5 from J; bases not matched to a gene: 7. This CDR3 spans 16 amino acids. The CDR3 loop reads CASSTQLAGVTGELFF. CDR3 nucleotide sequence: TGTGCCAGTAGTACCCAGCTAGCGGGAGTAACCGGGGAGCTGTTTTTT. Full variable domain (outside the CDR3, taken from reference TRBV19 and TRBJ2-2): DGGITQSPKYLFRKEGQNVTLSCEQNLNHDAMYWYRQDPGQGLRLIYYSQIVNDFQKGDIAEGYSVSREKKESFPLTVTSAQKNPTAFYLCASSTQLAGVTGELFFGEGSRLTVL.

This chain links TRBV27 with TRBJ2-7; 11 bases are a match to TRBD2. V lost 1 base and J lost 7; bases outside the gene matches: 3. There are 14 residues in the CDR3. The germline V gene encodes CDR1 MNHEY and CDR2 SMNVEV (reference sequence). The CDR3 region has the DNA TGTGCCAGCAGTTTATACCGACTAGCGGGAGAGCAGTACTTC. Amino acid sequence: CASSLYRLAGEQYF.

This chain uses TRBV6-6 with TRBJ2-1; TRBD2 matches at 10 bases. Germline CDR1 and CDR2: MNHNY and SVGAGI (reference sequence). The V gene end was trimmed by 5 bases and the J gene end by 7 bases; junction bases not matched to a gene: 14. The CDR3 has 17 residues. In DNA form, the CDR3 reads TGTGCCAGCAGTCCTCCCACCGGACTAGCGGCTGGAAATGAGCAGTTCTTC. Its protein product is CASSPPTGLAAGNEQFF.